The 9 T cell receptor beta chains given below trace back to one sample, sequenced in a study of CD8 T cells in ankylosing spondylitis. TCRdb used MiXCR to reprocess the 5' RACE reads, holding one entry per CDR3 protein. The table records just over 150,000 distinct CDR3 sequences, around 18% of them present only once. The sequenced sample consisted of blood, either unsorted or a sorted T cell fraction (not recorded which). These receptors were taken from a male donor with ankylosing spondylitis or in good health (not recorded which).

This clonotype came up many times. The CDR3 nucleotides read TGTGCCAGCGGAACGGACGCGAGTAGCACAGATACGCAGTATTTT. As protein: CASGTDASSTDTQYF. The V gene is TRBV28, the J gene TRBJ2-3; no definite D call. The ends were cut back, 8 bases at V and 0 bases at J, with 15 bases in the middle. From germline, CDR1 is MDHEN and CDR2 SYDVKM. The CDR3 is 15 amino acids.

The chain is built from TRBV5-1 and TRBJ1-1; D unresolved. Trimming shortened V by 1 base and J by 5 bases, and 18 bases separated the two germline ends. This CDR3 comprises 16 residues. Per the germline V gene, CDR1 is SGHRS and CDR2 is YFSETQ. CDR3 sequence: CASSLSPPQEKTEAFF. The CDR3 DNA reads as TGCGCCAGCAGCTTGTCTCCCCCGCAAGAGAAGACTGAAGCTTTCTTT.

In this sample, this clonotype turned up many times. V usage is TRBV20-1 and J usage is TRBJ1-1, with D possibly being TRBD1 (6 bases). Germline CDR1 reads DFQATT; CDR2 reads SNEGSKA (reference sequence). CDR3 length: 13 residues. V shed 3 bases and J shed 4 bases, with 12 bases lying between them. CDR3 sequence reads: CSASNRAGTEAFF. CDR3 DNA: TGCAGTGCTAGTAACAGGGCGGGCACTGAAGCTTTCTTT.

This clonotype was counted many times. The CDR3 sequence is CSARKDSRQTQYF. The CDR3 DNA is TGCAGTGCTAGAAAAGATTCCAGGCAGACCCAGTACTTC. The rearrangement links TRBV20-1 to TRBJ2-5, with D unclear. The CDR3 totals 13 residues. V lost 2 bases and J 6 bases, leaving 13 bases between the germline ends. Per germline, CDR1 DFQATT and CDR2 SNEGSKA (reference sequence).

In its sample, this clonotype was seen many times. This chain links TRBV5-1 with TRBJ2-2; 7 bases are shared with TRBD2. V gave up 4 bases and J gave up 2 bases; unmatched junction bases: 5. CDR3 size: 15 residues. Germline CDR1 reads SGHRS; CDR2 reads YFSETQ. CDR3 nucleotide sequence: TGCGCCAGCAGCCCCCCTAGCGGAAACACCGGGGAGCTGTTTTTT. The encoded protein is CASSPPSGNTGELFF.

This clonotype was detected many times. The chain uses TRBV5-1 and TRBJ2-4; 7 bases line up with TRBD1. This CDR3 has 14 amino acids. From germline, CDR1 is SGHRS and CDR2 YFSETQ. With V trimmed by 0 bases and J by 7 bases, 4 bases remained unmatched. As DNA, the CDR3 is TGCGCCAGCAGCTTGGCGGCCAGGGGGAACATTCAGTACTTC. The encoded protein is CASSLAARGNIQYF.

The sample holds many counts of this clonotype. The CDR3 loop reads CSARDLVRGITEAFF. The CDR3 DNA reads TGCAGTGCTAGAGATCTGGTCAGGGGGATCACTGAAGCTTTCTTT. The rearrangement uses TRBV20-1 and TRBJ1-1; 7 bases are shared with TRBD1. In germline, CDR1 is DFQATT, CDR2 SNEGSKA (reference sequence). The CDR3 spans 15 residues. The J segment lost 4 bases and the V segment lost 0 bases, leaving 8 bases of the junction unmatched.

This clonotype was seen ten or more times. This chain uses TRBV12-3 or TRBV12-4 with TRBJ1-1; D gene ambiguous. V was pared by 8 bases and J by 1 base, with 11 bases between. This CDR3 comprises 13 residues. CDR3 loop: CASSAVENTEAFF. The DNA of the CDR3 is TGTGCCAGCTCGGCCGTTGAGAACACTGAAGCTTTCTTT.

CDR3 region: CASSIGTGVSDTIYF. The CDR3, as DNA: TGTGCCAGCTCAATCGGGACAGGGGTTTCGGACACCATATATTTT. This chain connects TRBV18 to TRBJ1-3, with 10 bases matching TRBD1. Germline values: CDR1 KGHSH, CDR2 LQKENI. The junction had 9 bases not matched to a gene; V was cut back by 5 bases and J by 8 bases. The CDR3 has 15 residues.